This TCR beta chain appears in the sequencing data of a study of cytomegalovirus exposure and HLA in healthy donors. The ends lost 2 bases at V and 9 bases at J; junction bases unmatched: 3. CDR3 length: 15 amino acids. Germline V gene data show CDR1 as ENHRY and CDR2 as SYGVKD. Details on this clone: Antigen unknown.

Amplification used 60 Vbeta primers and 13 Jbeta primers. Data came from immunoSEQ multiplex PCR; TCRdb stores just in-frame clones and leaves some out. The table lists fewer than 40,000 clones. Study-wide points: What a later analysis reportedly showed was that an Asian-associated ancestry cluster had fewer N-insertions than the approximately 670-donor mean.

Sequenced: PBMCs. The sequence was obtained from a woman aged 40 to 55 in good health and CMV-seropositive. The chain recombines TRBV10-3 with TRBJ2-1, with 14 bases lining up with TRBD2. The CDR3 loop is CAISEGLAGGSEQFF. DNA of the CDR3: TGTGCCATCAGTGAGGGACTAGCGGGAGGTAGTGAGCAGTTCTTC.